The clone carrying this T cell receptor beta chain was counted between two and nine times. The target antigen is unknown. CDR1 and CDR2 from the germline V gene are DFQATT and SNEGSKA (reference sequence). The CDR3 is 16 amino acids. Trimming took off 0 bases at V and 3 bases at J, with 15 bases between the two ends. This specimen comes from a study of T cell repertoires in cytomegalovirus infection. On the study more broadly: CMV infection together with matching HLA type was indicated by public TCR beta signatures. General study results and limits: There were carriers of CMV plus the relevant HLA, and cumulative public TCR beta family frequency identified them. Clonotype analysis showed dominance of the ex vivo response by HLA-C-restricted CMV-specific TCR beta clonotypes.

TCRdb passed the reads through MiXCR, listing each CDR3 protein once. Of about 180,000 distinct CDR3 sequences detected, about 15% appear once; the ten largest clones hold around 25%. The TCR originated in a human donor in good health (CMV status not recorded). Some clones in this sample may be carry-over from other donors' samples. V usage is TRBV20-1 and J usage is TRBJ1-5, with D hard to call. The sequencing sample was made of CD8+ T cells from PBMCs. The CDR3 DNA sequence: TGCAGTGCTAGAGACCCCCATGATTCTTTCAATCAGCCCCAGCATTTT. It codes for CSARDPHDSFNQPQHF.